This entry concerns a single T cell receptor (beta chain). This sample is part of a study of technical replicates of blood from several donors. Only in-frame clones appear in the TCRdb table, and some are missing; sequencing was by immunoSEQ multiplex PCR. Counted here are approximately 89,000 clones, about 94% occurring once; the ten biggest clones make up 0.24%. Germline CDR1 reads LGHNA; CDR2 reads YNFKEQ. After removal of 4 bases from V and 7 bases from J, the junction contained 11 bases not matched to a gene. The CDR3 is 17 amino acids. The TCR sequence derives from a human donor in good health. Sequencing was carried out using T cells isolated from PBMCs. V and J are TRBV4-2 and TRBJ2-3; TRBD2 agrees at 13 bases. The CDR3, as DNA: TGTGCCAGCAGCCCCGGGGATACTAGCGGGGGGGCCAATACGCAGTATTTT. It encodes CASSPGDTSGGANTQYF.